These 25 T cell receptor beta chains were all obtained from the same sample, sequenced in a study of beta chain features in type 1 diabetes. Reverse transcribing all isolated RNA meant expressed TCRB transcripts were sequenced. TCRdb keeps only in-frame clones here, not all; method: immunoSEQ multiplex PCR. The sample shows hundreds of thousands of clones, approximately 10% of them seen only once. The sample consisted of naive CD4+ T cells from blood. The receptors were gathered from a woman aged 25 to 45 in good health.

This chain uses TRBV7-9 with TRBJ2-1; 7 positions agree with TRBD2. Trimming cost V 2 bases and J 7 bases; bases outside gene matches: 8. Germline assignment: CDR1 SEHNR and CDR2 FQNEAQ (reference sequence). This CDR3 region has 15 residues. The CDR3 loop reads CASSLLAGAGNEQFF. The CDR3 nucleotides read TGTGCCAGCAGCTTATTGGCGGGAGCGGGAAATGAGCAGTTCTTC.

A few counts support this clone. The gene calls are TRBV18 and TRBJ2-7, with D tentatively TRBD1 (5 bases). The V end was cut by 3 bases, the J end by 5 bases, with 17 bases between. Per germline, CDR1 KGHSH and CDR2 LQKENI. CDR3 length: 15 residues. The CDR3 DNA is TGTGCCAGCTCACCTACGACAGTAACTACCAACGAGCAGTACTTC. This sequence encodes CASSPTTVTTNEQYF.

The V and J genes are TRBV12-5 and TRBJ2-5; 9 nucleotides line up with TRBD2. The CDR3 loop spans 17 amino acids. The trim removed 0 bases at V and 5 bases at J, leaving 10 bases unmatched. Germline V CDR1 and CDR2: LGHNT, FRNRAP. CDR3 bases: TGTGCTAGTGGTTTGGTACCCGGTAGCGGGAGCCACGAGACCCAGTACTTC. It is translated as CASGLVPGSGSHETQYF.

This clone was counted only a few times. The rearrangement joins TRBV28 to TRBJ2-3; D possibly corresponds to TRBD2 (6 bases). The CDR3 loop spans 17 amino acids. V lost 2 bases and J lost 2, with 17 bases in between. Germline values: CDR1 MDHEN, CDR2 SYDVKM. The CDR3: CASSLVHGGDITDTQYF. The CDR3 nucleotides read TGTGCCAGCAGTTTAGTCCACGGCGGGGATATCACAGATACGCAGTATTTT.

The genes are TRBV19 and TRBJ2-7; TRBD2 might be the D (5 bases). CDR1 and CDR2 from the germline V gene are LNHDA and SQIVND (reference sequence). The CDR3 consists of 13 residues. The germline V and J ends were trimmed by 4 bases and 4 bases, with 11 bases remaining between them. This chain's CDR3 is CASSRSEGYEQYF. The DNA for the CDR3 is TGTGCCAGTAGTAGGTCTGAGGGATACGAGCAGTACTTC.

This rearrangement joins TRBV7-2 to TRBJ2-1; maybe TRBD2 (6 bases). The germline V gene has CDR1 SGHTA and CDR2 FQGNSA. There are 14 residues in the CDR3. The V and J ends lost 8 bases and 2 bases respectively, with 13 bases between them. This chain's CDR3 is CASDQGLAYNEQFF. The CDR3, as DNA: TGTGCCAGCGATCAGGGACTTGCCTACAATGAGCAGTTCTTC.

V and J are TRBV14 and TRBJ2-7; D perhaps matches TRBD1 (5 bases). Trimming took off 0 bases at V and 2 bases at J, with 8 bases between the two ends. Germline V gene sequence: CDR1 SGHDN, CDR2 FVKESK. This CDR3 has 14 amino acids. The CDR3 nucleotides read TGTGCCAGCAGCCAAGATTCAGGGACCTACGAGCAGTACTTC. It encodes CASSQDSGTYEQYF.

This sequence joins TRBV7-9 and TRBJ2-1; maybe TRBD1 (6 bases). Germline V lookup: CDR1 SEHNR, CDR2 FQNEAQ (reference sequence). The CDR3 consists of 14 residues. The V end lost 3 bases, the J end lost 9 bases, and 15 bases lay between the germline ends. CDR3 sequence: CASSLITGSPEQFF. In nucleotides, the CDR3 is TGTGCCAGCAGCTTGATTACAGGGTCACCTGAGCAGTTCTTC.

This chain joins TRBV7-9 and TRBJ2-1, with TRBD2 identical over 11 bases. J gave up 8 bases and V 5 bases, and 8 bases lay outside the gene matches. The CDR3 consists of 15 residues. The germline gives CDR1 SEHNR, CDR2 FQNEAQ (reference sequence). CDR3 sequence reads: CASSPGTSGGHEQFF. The DNA of the CDR3 is TGTGCCAGCAGCCCCGGGACTAGCGGAGGACATGAGCAGTTCTTC.

This clone was seen more than once but under ten times. The CDR3 nucleotides are TGTGCCATCAGTGATGGACAGCCCTACGAGCAGTACTTC. Amino acid sequence: CAISDGQPYEQYF. The V and J genes are TRBV10-3 and TRBJ2-7, with D tentatively TRBD1 (6 bases). This CDR3 has 13 residues. The ends were cut back, 3 bases at V and 2 bases at J, with 8 bases in the middle. The germline V gene has CDR1 ENHRY and CDR2 SYGVKD.

The CDR3 nucleotides read TGTGCCAGCAGCGTAATGGTCGGAGTTAGTGAGACCCAGTACTTC. This gives the protein CASSVMVGVSETQYF. The V and J genes are TRBV9 and TRBJ2-5; D is unclear. This CDR3 has 15 amino acids. Germline V gives CDR1 SGDLS, CDR2 YYNGEE. V was clipped by 1 base and J by 5 bases, with 15 bases between them.

This clone has only a few counts. The rearrangement joins TRBV18 to TRBJ1-2; D call uncertain. The germline V and J ends were trimmed by 2 bases and 3 bases, with 7 bases remaining between them. CDR1 is KGHSH, CDR2 LQKENI, per germline. This CDR3 has 13 amino acids. CDR3: CASSPGRDYGYTF. In DNA, the CDR3 is TGTGCCAGCTCACCAGGGCGCGACTATGGCTACACCTTC.

The chain links TRBV18 to TRBJ2-5; D remains ambiguous. V was shortened by 0 bases and J by 1 base, with 6 bases between the two germline ends. From germline, CDR1 is KGHSH and CDR2 LQKENI. The CDR3 runs 14 residues. CDR3 in DNA: TGTGCCAGCTCACCACCTTCGGTCCAAGAGACCCAGTACTTC. Its translation: CASSPPSVQETQYF.

This clone appeared a few times. The rearrangement links TRBV20-1 to TRBJ2-1, with D uncertain. V was shortened by 6 bases and J by 12 bases, with 12 bases between the two germline ends. Looked up from germline, CDR1 is DFQATT and CDR2 is SNEGSKA (reference sequence). The length of the CDR3 is 10 residues. CDR3 sequence reads: CSAVKNGQFF. DNA of the CDR3: TGCAGTGCGGTGAAGAACGGGCAGTTCTTC.

This clone was seen more than once but under ten times. V gene TRBV11-2 combines with J gene TRBJ2-4; 8 bases agree with TRBD1. The V gene end was trimmed by 5 bases and the J gene end by 6 bases; junction bases not matched to a gene: 6. The CDR3 sequence is 14 residues long. CDR1 SGHAT and CDR2 FQNNGV come from the germline V gene. The CDR3 nucleotides read TGTGCCAGCAGCCTGAGACAGGGGAGAAACATTCAGTACTTC. Its protein product is CASSLRQGRNIQYF.

This chain uses TRBV11-2 with TRBJ1-2; no reliable D call. The V end was cut by 0 bases, the J end by 4 bases, with 9 bases between. Germline lookup yields CDR1 SGHAT and CDR2 FQNNGV. This CDR3 spans 14 amino acids. In DNA, the CDR3 is TGTGCCAGCAGCTTAGATTCGCGGATCTATGGCTACACCTTC. Residues: CASSLDSRIYGYTF.

This clone was picked up a small number of times. The chain uses TRBV5-1 and TRBJ2-1; 7 bases match TRBD1. CDR1 and CDR2 from the germline V gene are SGHRS and YFSETQ. The CDR3 is 15 residues long. The junction had 8 bases not matched to a gene; V was cut back by 0 bases and J by 8 bases. CDR3 nucleotides: TGCGCCAGCAGCTTGGCGGGACAGCCTGTGGATGAGCAGTTCTTC. Its translation is CASSLAGQPVDEQFF. Together with reference TRBV5-1 and TRBJ2-1, the CDR3 gives the full variable domain: KAGVTQTPRYLIKTRGQQVTLSCSPISGHRSVSWYQQTPGQGLQFLFEYFSETQRNKGNFPGRFSGRQFSNSRSEMNVSTLELGDSALYLCASSLAGQPVDEQFFGPGTRLTVL.

This clone was observed a few times. This chain uses TRBV5-6 with TRBJ2-5, with TRBD1 matching over 7 bases. Germline V gene lookup returns CDR1 SGHDT and CDR2 YYEEEE. With 2 bases clipped from V and 2 bases from J, the junction kept 3 bases outside the gene matches. The CDR3 runs 14 residues. CDR3 amino acids: CASSFRGTQETQYF. CDR3 in DNA: TGTGCCAGCAGCTTCAGGGGGACACAAGAGACCCAGTACTTC.

This chain uses TRBV6-5 with TRBJ2-7; 7 bases agree with TRBD1. Germline CDR1 reads MNHEY; CDR2 reads SVGAGI. The ends lost 4 bases at V and 1 base at J; junction bases unmatched: 7. The CDR3 is 15 amino acids. In nucleotides, the CDR3 is TGTGCCAGCAGTTGGGACAGCTTCAAATCCTACGAGCAGTACTTC. Translated, it gives CASSWDSFKSYEQYF.

V gene TRBV7-2 combines with J gene TRBJ2-5; 7 positions agree with TRBD1. Trimming removed 6 bases from V and 9 bases from J; junction bases left unmatched: 13. Germline loops: CDR1 SGHTA, CDR2 FQGNSA. This CDR3 is built from 14 residues. CDR3 residues: CASRRTGPTGAQYF. The CDR3 coding sequence is TGTGCCAGCAGAAGGACAGGCCCAACAGGGGCCCAGTACTTC. Using reference TRBV7-2 and TRBJ2-5 for the parts outside the CDR3, the full variable domain is GAGVSQSPSNKVTEKGKDVELRCDPISGHTALYWYRQSLGQGLEFLIYFQGNSAPDKSGLPSDRFSAERTGGSVSTLTIQRTQQEDSAVYLCASRRTGPTGAQYFGPGTRLLVL.

This clone has only a few counts. The chain has TRBV14 and TRBJ2-5; 7 nucleotides line up with TRBD1. V gave up 1 base and J gave up 0 bases; unmatched junction bases: 5. Germline lookup yields CDR1 SGHDN and CDR2 FVKESK. The CDR3 sequence is 16 residues long. CDR3: CASSQGGTADQETQYF. CDR3 sequence (DNA): TGTGCCAGCAGCCAAGGAGGGACAGCCGACCAAGAGACCCAGTACTTC.

This clone was found a few times. The CDR3 nucleotides are TGTGCAAGTCGCTTAGCGTTCCCTAAAAGGACAGGGGACAATGAGCAGTTCTTC. This encodes CASRLAFPKRTGDNEQFF. The chain has TRBV12-2 and TRBJ2-1; the table names TRBD1, a call not compared with the DNA. TRBV12-2 is given as a pseudogene. The CDR3 totals 18 residues.

The chain employs TRBV7-3 and TRBJ2-7; D is perhaps TRBD2 (6 bases). V dropped 0 bases and J dropped 2 bases, with 11 bases sitting between them. In germline, CDR1 is SGHTA, CDR2 FQGTGA. The CDR3 is made up of 15 amino acids. The CDR3 protein is CASSLTGGITYEQYF. As DNA, the CDR3 is TGTGCCAGCAGCTTAACTGGGGGGATAACCTACGAGCAGTACTTC.

This clone showed up just a few times. Here the CDR3 DNA reads TGCAGCGTTTTAACGGGACAGAACACCGGGGAGCTGTTTTTT. The encoded protein is CSVLTGQNTGELFF. The chain joins TRBV29-1 to TRBJ2-2, with D perhaps TRBD1 (6 bases). Trimming pared 5 bases from V and 1 base from J, leaving 11 bases between. The V gene's germline CDR1 is SQVTM and CDR2 ANQGSEA. The CDR3 contains 14 residues.

This clone has more than one count but fewer than ten. This sequence joins TRBV7-3 and TRBJ2-5; no clear D. V lost 1 base and J lost 4, with 13 bases in between. The CDR3 length is 15 residues. CDR1 is SGHTA and CDR2 is FQGTGA in the germline V gene. CDR3 in amino acids: CASSLSSTSGETQYF. CDR3 DNA sequence: TGTGCCAGCAGCTTAAGTAGCACCTCGGGAGAGACCCAGTACTTC.